This is a list of T cell receptor beta chains from one sample in a study of neurological immune-mediated disorders. TCRdb processed the 5' RACE reads anew with MiXCR; each CDR3 protein has one entry. The data show 65,000 to 85,000 distinct CDR3 sequences, with 3% to 4% seen just once and roughly 5% held by the top ten. Sequencing was performed on PBMCs. The origin of the receptors is a woman between 45 and 60 years old with multiple sclerosis. CDR3s include the opening cysteine and the closing phenylalanine or tryptophan. The D gene is left open where the match is weak. Clone size is shown for a subset of rows, as once, few, many or a class of expanded clone.

v_gene	d_gene	abundance	j_gene	CDR3nt	CDR3aa
TRBV5-5	TRBD1	many	TRBJ2-7	TGTGCCAGCAGCCCTCAGGGGGACGAGCAGTACTTC	CASSPQGDEQYF
TRBV7-6	TRBD1	many	TRBJ2-7	TGTGCCAGCAGCTTAGGGACAGGGGGCCTAAAGTACTTC	CASSLGTGGLKYF
TRBV18	NA	many	TRBJ1-1	TGTGCCAGCTCACCACTAATGAACACTGAAGCTTTCTTT	CASSPLMNTEAFF
TRBV11-3	NA	many	TRBJ1-3	TGTGCCAGCAGCTCGGAGGCGGCTGGAAACACCATATATTTT	CASSSEAAGNTIYF
TRBV20-1	TRBD1	many	TRBJ2-3	TGCAGTGCGGTGGACAGGCAAAGCACAGATACGCAGTATTTT	CSAVDRQSTDTQYF
TRBV20-1	TRBD2	many	TRBJ2-3	TGCTCCCGGGGAGGGCTCACAGATACGCAGTATTTT	CSRGGLTDTQYF
TRBV20-1	TRBD1	many	TRBJ1-5	TGCAGTGCTGGGACAGGGAGGGATCAGCCCCAGCATTTT	CSAGTGRDQPQHF
TRBV12-3/TRBV12-4	TRBD2	many	TRBJ2-3	TGTGCCAGCAGGCTGACTAGCGGCGGCACAGATACGCAGTATTTT	CASRLTSGGTDTQYF
TRBV25-1	NA	many	TRBJ2-5	TGTGCCAGCAGTGAATACAGGGGTCAAGAGACCCAGTACTTC	CASSEYRGQETQYF
TRBV9	TRBD2	many	TRBJ2-1	TGTGCCAGCAGCCCGACTAGCGGCCACAATGAGCAGTTCTTC	CASSPTSGHNEQFF
TRBV20-1	TRBD1	many	TRBJ1-2	TGCAGTGCCGGAAAACAGGGGACGCCTGGCTACACCTTC	CSAGKQGTPGYTF
TRBV18	NA	many	TRBJ2-2	TGTGCCAGCTCACCACCGTCCGGGGAGCTGTTTTTT	CASSPPSGELFF
TRBV12-3/TRBV12-4	NA	many	TRBJ2-6	TGTGCCAGCAGGACAGTGGCTGGGGCCAACGTCCTGACTTTC	CASRTVAGANVLTF
TRBV2	NA	many	TRBJ1-5	TGTGCCAGCAGTGAACAGGGCCGCAATCAGCCCCAGCATTTT	CASSEQGRNQPQHF
TRBV15	TRBD1	many	TRBJ2-3	TGTGCCACCAGCGGCGGGACAGGTGGCCTGCGAGATACGCAGTATTTT	CATSGGTGGLRDTQYF
TRBV14	TRBD1	many	TRBJ2-3	TGTGCCAGCAGCTTTCGACAGGGGGCTAGCACAGATACGCAGTATTTT	CASSFRQGASTDTQYF
TRBV29-1	TRBD2	many	TRBJ2-3	TGCAGCGTTGAAGGCGGGAGAGGATCAGATACGCAGTATTTT	CSVEGGRGSDTQYF
TRBV6-5	TRBD2	many	TRBJ2-7	TGTGCCAGCAGTTACTCCGGCGCGGGAGACATCCACGAGCAGTACTTC	CASSYSGAGDIHEQYF
TRBV7-8	NA	NA	TRBJ1-6	TGTGCCAGCAGCTTAGGAAGGGCCCTCTTCATGAGGGATTCAACCCTCAACTTT	CASSLGRALFMRDSTLNF
TRBV29-1	TRBD1	many	TRBJ1-2	TGCAGCGCCATTGCAGGGACAGGGCTCGGCTACACCTTC	CSAIAGTGLGYTF
TRBV29-1	TRBD2	many	TRBJ2-3	TGCAGCGTTGATTCAAGCGGGGGCACAGATACGCAGTATTTT	CSVDSSGGTDTQYF
TRBV7-2	TRBD1	many	TRBJ1-2	TGTGCCAGCAGCCCCCGGGACAGGAGGGACTATGGCTACACCTTC	CASSPRDRRDYGYTF
TRBV5-1	TRBD1	many	TRBJ2-1	TGCGCCAGCAGCTCCACAGGGGGAATTGAGCAGTTCTTC	CASSSTGGIEQFF
TRBV28	NA	NA	TRBJ1-1	TGTGCCAGCAGTTTATTCTCAGATGAAGCTTTCTTT	CASSLFSDEAFF
TRBV10-3	NA	many	TRBJ2-7	TGTGCCATCAGTGAGTCCCACAGGCCGTCCAACGAGCAGTACTTC	CAISESHRPSNEQYF
TRBV7-2	NA	many	TRBJ2-7	TGTGCCAGCAGCGCGGGAAGCGAGCAGTACTTC	CASSAGSEQYF
TRBV20-1	NA	many	TRBJ1-1	TGCAGTGCTAAAACACGGAGCACTGAAGCTTTCTTT	CSAKTRSTEAFF
TRBV27	TRBD2	many	TRBJ2-1	TGTGCCAGCAGTTTAAAGGGGCGGGGGGGCCTCTACAATGAGCAGTTCTTC	CASSLKGRGGLYNEQFF
TRBV12-3/TRBV12-4	NA	many	TRBJ1-5	TGTGCCAGCAGTTTCGGTTCTTCCTACAATCAGCCCCAGCATTTT	CASSFGSSYNQPQHF
TRBV6-1	NA	many	TRBJ2-2	TGTGCCAGCAGTAGGTCAGGGACCAACACCGGGGAGCTGTTTTTT	CASSRSGTNTGELFF
TRBV12-3/TRBV12-4	NA	many	TRBJ1-1	TGTGCCACATACGACAGCTTGAACACTGAAGCTTTCTTT	CATYDSLNTEAFF
TRBV7-6	NA	many	TRBJ2-6	TGTGCCAGCAGCCCTGGGCGGAGCTCTGGGGCCAACGTCCTGACTTTC	CASSPGRSSGANVLTF
TRBV19	NA	few	TRBJ2-1	TGTGCCAGTAGTATAATAGGGAATTCCTACAATGAGCAGTTCTTC	CASSIIGNSYNEQFF
TRBV6-5	NA	many	TRBJ2-5	TGTGCCAGCAGTTGGCAGGGGGGGATCCAAGAGACCCAGTACTTC	CASSWQGGIQETQYF
TRBV7-2	TRBD1	many	TRBJ1-2	TGTGCCAGCAGCCTCGGGACAGTAGATGGCTACACCTTC	CASSLGTVDGYTF
TRBV20-1	NA	many	TRBJ1-2	TGCAGTGCTAGAGACCCCCAAAAGAAGGGCCATGGCTACACCTTC	CSARDPQKKGHGYTF
TRBV2	TRBD1	many	TRBJ1-2	TGTGCCAGCAGGCTTCCCGGGACAGGGGTCTATGGCTACACCTTC	CASRLPGTGVYGYTF
TRBV6-6	NA	NA	TRBJ1-6	TGTGCCAGCAGTTACGGGACCCAAAATTCACCCCTCCACTTT	CASSYGTQNSPLHF
TRBV15	NA	many	TRBJ1-2	TGTGCCACCAGCAGAGTCAGGTTGAACTATGGCTACACCTTC	CATSRVRLNYGYTF
TRBV7-2	NA	many	TRBJ1-1	TGTGCCAGCAGCTTAGCAGGTTTGGGAGGCACTGAAGCTTTCTTT	CASSLAGLGGTEAFF
TRBV6-5	NA	many	TRBJ2-6	TGTGCCAGCAGTTACTCAACAGGGACTGGGGCCAACGTCCTGACTTTC	CASSYSTGTGANVLTF
TRBV28	TRBD2	many	TRBJ2-3	TGTGCCAGCGCTCCATCGACTAGCGGGAACACAGATACGCAGTATTTT	CASAPSTSGNTDTQYF